These 29 T cell receptor beta chains came from one sample sequenced in a study of cytomegalovirus exposure and HLA in healthy donors. A multiplex PCR was run with 60 Vbeta primers and 13 Jbeta primers. The protocol was immunoSEQ multiplex PCR, while the TCRdb copy is restricted to in-frame clones and leaves out a portion. The sample lists roughly 240,000 clones; about 80% were seen once. Sample: PBMCs. These receptors all come from a woman in her thirties or forties in good health and CMV-seropositive.

V usage is TRBV7-2 and J usage is TRBJ1-2; TRBD1 is a possible D gene (6 bases). This CDR3 has 16 amino acids. Trimming took off 1 base at V and 4 bases at J, with 16 bases between the two ends. Germline CDR1 SGHTA, CDR2 FQGNSA. CDR3 loop: CASSLERGGRTYGYTF. The CDR3 DNA reads as TGTGCCAGCAGCTTAGAAAGGGGGGGCCGTACCTATGGCTACACCTTC. The whole variable domain, remainder taken from reference TRBV7-2 and TRBJ1-2, is GAGVSQSPSNKVTEKGKDVELRCDPISGHTALYWYRQSLGQGLEFLIYFQGNSAPDKSGLPSDRFSAERTGGSVSTLTIQRTQQEDSAVYLCASSLERGGRTYGYTFGSGTRLTVV.

The rearrangement links TRBV7-2 to TRBJ2-1, with D unresolved. CDR3 size: 13 residues. V lost 2 bases to trimming and J lost 5 bases, with 7 bases between them. Germline V gene sequence: CDR1 SGHTA, CDR2 FQGNSA. The CDR3 region has the DNA TGTGCCAGCAGCTTACCGGTAAACAATGAGCAGTTCTTC. This sequence encodes CASSLPVNNEQFF.

This clone is a singleton in its sample. The chain joins TRBV20-1 to TRBJ2-7, with TRBD1 matching over 9 bases. Germline CDR1 is DFQATT and CDR2 is SNEGSKA (reference sequence). The CDR3 consists of 11 residues. V lost 5 bases and J lost 9; bases outside the gene matches: 5. The CDR3 spells CSAGRQGGQYF. CDR3 sequence (DNA): TGCAGTGCTGGGCGACAGGGGGGGCAGTACTTC.

This chain connects TRBV30 to TRBJ2-7; 13 bases are a match to TRBD2. Germline CDR1 is GTSNPN and CDR2 is SVGIG (reference sequence). With 7 bases clipped from V and 1 base from J, the junction kept 7 bases outside the gene matches. CDR3 length: 15 amino acids. The CDR3 loop reads CAFPGLAGASYEQYF. CDR3 coding DNA: TGTGCCTTCCCCGGACTAGCGGGGGCGTCCTACGAGCAGTACTTC. The complete variable domain, with remaining parts taken from reference TRBV30 and TRBJ2-7, reads SQTIHQWPATLVQPVGSPLSLECTVEGTSNPNLYWYRQAAGRGLQLLFYSVGIGQISSEVPQNLSASRPQDRQFILSSKKLLLSDSGFYLCAFPGLAGASYEQYFGPGTRLTVT.

V is TRBV7-2 and J is TRBJ2-2, with TRBD2 as a possible D gene (6 bases). The CDR3 loop spans 14 amino acids. Germline V gene lookup returns CDR1 SGHTA and CDR2 FQGNSA. Trimming cost V 1 base and J 7 bases, with 10 bases left between them. The CDR3 is CASSLVTGSGELFF. The DNA for the CDR3 is TGTGCCAGCAGCTTAGTTACCGGGAGCGGGGAGCTGTTTTTT.

The CDR3 loop is CASSLAVAGKDEQYF. In DNA, the CDR3 is TGTGCCAGCAGCTTAGCGGTAGCGGGAAAGGACGAGCAGTACTTC. The genes are TRBV7-8 and TRBJ2-7, with 8 bases identical to TRBD2. CDR3 length equals 15 residues. The J segment lost 5 bases and the V segment lost 0 bases, leaving 6 bases of the junction unmatched. Germline CDR1 is SGHVS and CDR2 is FQNEAQ. The whole variable domain, filled in from reference TRBV7-8 and TRBJ2-7, reads GAGVSQSPRYKVAKRGQDVALRCDPISGHVSLFWYQQALGQGPEFLTYFQNEAQLDKSGLPSDRFFAERPEGSVSTLKIQRTQQEDSAVYLCASSLAVAGKDEQYFGPGTRLTVT.

This clone was detected only a few times. The junction and the germline gene differ at one end; a read error may be behind it. The V call is TRBV27, the J call TRBJ2-7; TRBD1 aligns across 7 bases. Germline V CDR1 and CDR2: MNHEY, SMNVEV (reference sequence). The CDR3 consists of 12 residues. The CDR3 protein is CASSFPAGTVNF. The CDR3 region has the DNA TGTGCCAGCAGTTTCCCCGCCGGGACAGTAAACTTC.

Comments on this clone: Relative to the germline gene, one junction end is altered; a read error may explain this. The genes are TRBV18 and TRBJ2-7; D is undetermined. Germline lookup yields CDR1 KGHSH and CDR2 LQKENI. This CDR3 has 14 residues. CDR3 bases: TGTGCCAGCTCACCACCGGTAGACTCCAACGAGCAGTACTTC. It encodes CASSPPVDSNEQYF.

The chain joins TRBV2 to TRBJ2-3; TRBD1 matches 7 bases. This CDR3 region has 14 residues. V gave up 7 bases and J gave up 0 bases; unmatched junction bases: 4. Germline lookup yields CDR1 SNHLY and CDR2 FYNNEI. As DNA, the CDR3 is TGTGCCAGCACCTCGGACAGGAGCACAGATACGCAGTATTTT. Amino acids: CASTSDRSTDTQYF.

The chain uses TRBV9 and TRBJ1-1; D is unresolved. The CDR3 has 15 residues. V was trimmed by 5 bases and J by 1 base, leaving 15 bases between them. The germline CDR1 and CDR2 sequences are SGDLS and YYNGEE. CDR3 loop: CASRPIRLGNTEAFF. CDR3 DNA: TGTGCCAGCAGACCCATCAGGCTCGGGAACACTGAAGCTTTCTTT.

A single count supports this clone. The chain couples TRBV5-6 to TRBJ1-1, with 7 bases fitting TRBD1. V gave up 4 bases and J gave up 4 bases; unmatched junction bases: 4. Germline CDR1 is SGHDT and CDR2 is YYEEEE. There are 13 residues in the CDR3. CDR3 sequence: CASSAGGGTEAFF. DNA of the CDR3: TGTGCCAGCAGCGCAGGGGGTGGCACTGAAGCTTTCTTT.

The chain couples TRBV10-2 to TRBJ1-2, with 8 bases aligning to TRBD1. Germline V lookup: CDR1 WSHSY, CDR2 SAAADI. This CDR3 is 13 amino acids long. V shed 1 base, J shed 8 bases, and the junction held 3 bases outside the gene matches. CDR3 bases: TGCGCCAGCAGTGAGTTTCCAGGGGGCGGCTACACCTTC. Encoded protein: CASSEFPGGGYTF.

This clone was observed a handful of times. This chain links TRBV6-5 with TRBJ2-1; tentatively, D is TRBD2 (6 bases). The CDR3 is made up of 16 amino acids. V dropped 3 bases and J dropped 8 bases, with 20 bases sitting between them. Germline V gene lookup returns CDR1 MNHEY and CDR2 SVGAGI. CDR3 sequence: CASSYRGTPGVYEQFF. The CDR3 region has the DNA TGTGCCAGCAGTTATCGGGGGACTCCAGGAGTGTATGAGCAGTTCTTC.

The chain links TRBV19 to TRBJ1-1; D is uncertain. This CDR3 region has 12 residues. The V gene lost 5 bases and the J gene lost 7 bases, with 11 bases spanning the gap. Germline CDR1 LNHDA, CDR2 SQIVND (reference sequence). CDR3 nucleotide sequence: TGTGCCAGTAGTCGGACTTGGATTGAAGCTTTCTTT. Its translation: CASSRTWIEAFF.

The count of this clone is one. V and J are TRBV4-1 and TRBJ1-5, with 11 nucleotides matching TRBD1. Germline V CDR1 and CDR2: MGHRA, YSYEKL. The CDR3 runs 15 residues. Trimming removed 3 bases from V and 4 bases from J; junction bases left unmatched: 2. The CDR3 here is CASSQGQGGNQPQHF. The CDR3 bases are TGCGCCAGCAGCCAGGGACAGGGGGGAAATCAGCCCCAGCATTTT.

This chain joins TRBV19 and TRBJ2-1; 9 bases are shared with TRBD1. V dropped 3 bases and J dropped 8; count of bases not matched to a gene: 11. Germline assignment: CDR1 LNHDA and CDR2 SQIVND (reference sequence). This CDR3 has 16 amino acids. The CDR3 sequence is CASSIQGQGGGDEQFF. The DNA of the CDR3 is TGTGCCAGTAGTATCCAGGGACAGGGTGGAGGGGATGAGCAGTTCTTC.

This chain uses TRBV9 with TRBJ2-2; 9 bases are a match to TRBD1. V dropped 6 bases and J dropped 7; count of bases not matched to a gene: 16. The CDR3 spans 17 residues. CDR1 is SGDLS, CDR2 YYNGEE, per germline. The CDR3 bases are TGTGCCAGCACCGCGGACCGGGACAGGGTATTCGGCGGGGAGCTGTTTTTT. It specifies CASTADRDRVFGGELFF.

The rearrangement uses TRBV19 and TRBJ2-2, with 9 bases identical to TRBD2. Unmatched junction bases numbered 5, after V lost 10 bases and J lost 5 bases. Germline V CDR1 and CDR2: LNHDA, SQIVND (reference sequence). CDR3 size: 13 residues. The chain's CDR3 is CAIERGDTGELFF. CDR3 coding DNA: TGTGCCATAGAGCGGGGGGATACCGGGGAGCTGTTTTTT.

This clone has a handful of counts. J is TRBJ2-3 and V is TRBV10-3; D is uncertain. Germline CDR1 reads ENHRY; CDR2 reads SYGVKD. V lost 0 bases to trimming and J lost 6 bases, with 13 bases between them. The CDR3 extends over 15 amino acids. CDR3 nucleotides: TGTGCCATCAGTGAGTCATTAAGCCCCATCGATACGCAGTATTTT. It yields the protein CAISESLSPIDTQYF.

The rearrangement joins TRBV30 to TRBJ2-3; possibly TRBD2 for D (6 bases). There are 12 residues in the CDR3. V was pared by 5 bases and J by 5 bases, with 11 bases between. CDR1 and CDR2 from the germline V gene are GTSNPN and SVGIG (reference sequence). The chain's CDR3 is CAWGTLRDTQYF. For the CDR3, the DNA is TGTGCCTGGGGGACTTTGAGAGATACGCAGTATTTT.

This chain connects TRBV7-9 to TRBJ2-1; 9 bases fit TRBD2. This CDR3 has 15 residues. J lost 6 bases, V lost 8 bases, and 11 bases had no gene match. The V gene's germline CDR1 is SEHNR and CDR2 FQNEAQ (reference sequence). CDR3 sequence: CASSSTGLAANEQFF. The CDR3, as DNA: TGTGCCAGCTCCTCAACGGGACTAGCAGCCAATGAGCAGTTCTTC.

This clone is a singleton in its sample. The chain uses TRBV30 and TRBJ1-5; D is undetermined. Between the trimmed V and J ends, which lost 0 bases and 0 bases, there was a span of 6 bases. Germline V gene sequence: CDR1 GTSNPN, CDR2 SVGIG (reference sequence). CDR3 size: 14 residues. The CDR3 DNA sequence: TGTGCCTGGAGTGTAGGGAGTAGCAATCAGCCCCAGCATTTT. Encoded protein: CAWSVGSSNQPQHF.

The chain employs TRBV5-1 and TRBJ1-5; the D is unclear. CDR3 length: 15 residues. The germline V gene has CDR1 SGHRS and CDR2 YFSETQ. V gave up 1 base and J gave up 0 bases, with 8 bases separating them. Here the CDR3 reads CASSLSGYSNQPQHF. The CDR3, as DNA: TGCGCCAGCAGCTTGTCAGGATATAGCAATCAGCCCCAGCATTTT.

This chain links TRBV5-4 with TRBJ2-5; D is ambiguous. Germline CDR1 is SGHNT and CDR2 is YYREEE (reference sequence). The CDR3 sequence is 13 residues long. V gave up 3 bases and J gave up 5 bases, with 11 bases separating them. Here the CDR3 DNA reads TGTGCCAGCAGCTCCCCGATCGGGGAGACCCAGTACTTC. Translating gives CASSSPIGETQYF. The whole variable domain, filled in from reference TRBV5-4 and TRBJ2-5, reads ETGVTQSPTHLIKTRGQQVTLRCSSQSGHNTVSWYQQALGQGPQFIFQYYREEENGRGNFPPRFSGLQFPNYSSELNVNALELDDSALYLCASSSPIGETQYFGPGTRLLVL.

This clone has more than one count but fewer than ten. This chain connects TRBV27 to TRBJ2-1, with D unresolved. Trimming removed 4 bases from V and 3 bases from J, with 10 bases in between. CDR3 length equals 14 residues. Per the germline V gene, CDR1 is MNHEY and CDR2 is SMNVEV (reference sequence). CDR3 region: CASSSGYGYNEQFF. The CDR3 DNA reads as TGTGCCAGCAGTTCCGGGTATGGCTACAATGAGCAGTTCTTC.

The chain joins TRBV25-1 to TRBJ1-1; D is ambiguous. Germline V gene data show CDR1 as MGHDK and CDR2 as SYGVNS. This CDR3 comprises 16 residues. The ends were cut back, 4 bases at V and 5 bases at J, with 20 bases in the middle. Written as DNA, the CDR3 is TGTGCCAGCAGTGCATCCTACACGCGGGCGAAAACTGAAGCTTTCTTT. Protein product: CASSASYTRAKTEAFF.

The chain carries TRBV7-9 and TRBJ1-5, with 9 bases fitting TRBD1. The CDR3 loop spans 14 amino acids. CDR1 SEHNR and CDR2 FQNEAQ come from the germline V gene (reference sequence). The J segment lost 6 bases and the V segment lost 6 bases, leaving 6 bases of the junction unmatched. The CDR3 region is CASSYGTGIQPQHF. The DNA for the CDR3 is TGTGCCAGCAGTTATGGGACAGGGATTCAGCCCCAGCATTTT.

The J gene is TRBJ1-2, the V gene TRBV28; D is undetermined. CDR1 MDHEN and CDR2 SYDVKM come from the germline V gene. The CDR3 extends over 15 amino acids. V lost 9 bases and J lost 1, with 18 bases in between. CDR3 sequence reads: CASSASGSGNYGYTF. CDR3 in DNA: TGTGCCAGTTCGGCTAGTGGGAGTGGTAACTATGGCTACACCTTC.

The chain links TRBV10-3 to TRBJ1-2, with D possibly TRBD1 on 5 matching bases. Trimming took off 2 bases at V and 5 bases at J, with 9 bases between the two ends. Looked up from germline, CDR1 is ENHRY and CDR2 is SYGVKD. The CDR3 is 13 residues long. The CDR3 DNA follows: TGTGCCATCAGTGAGCGGGGGACTTATGGCTACACCTTC. Protein product: CAISERGTYGYTF.